This is a list of T cell receptor beta chains from one sample in a study of blood T cell repertoires in COVID-19. Sequencing was performed with immunoSEQ multiplex PCR; in TCRdb, only in-frame clones are kept and a portion is missing. Seen here are fewer than 60,000 clones, approximately 88% observed once, and the top ten hold 9.5% to 13%. Material for sequencing was peripheral blood. The receptors here all came from a man aged 25 to 45 with COVID-19, enrolled during active disease. Both conserved end residues are part of each CDR3. A D gene is named only where the DNA matches it firmly. Rows give clone size only sometimes, using once, few, many, or a class for an expanded clone.

CASSKESGKETQYF TGTGCCAGCAGCAAAGAAAGCGGAAAAGAGACCCAGTACTTC . . TRBJ2-5 TRBV21-1
CASSLDVAEGTGELFF TGTGCCAGCAGCTTAGACGTAGCGGAGGGGACCGGGGAGCTGTTTTTT few . TRBJ2-2 TRBV11-2
CASFIMGNSNTGELFF TGTGCCAGTTTCATAATGGGCAATTCGAACACCGGGGAGCTGTTTTTT . . TRBJ2-2 TRBV2
CASSILTGNTEAFF TGTGCCAGTAGTATTCTAACAGGGAACACTGAAGCTTTCTTT . . TRBJ1-1 TRBV19
CASSYRLRRAASSYNSPLHF TGTGCCAGCTCCTATCGTCTCCGGAGAGCCGCTTCCTCCTATAATTCACCCCTCCACTTT . . TRBJ1-6 TRBV28
CASSPGRNTEAFF TGTGCCAGCTCCCCGGGGAGGAACACTGAAGCTTTCTTT . . TRBJ1-1 TRBV18
CASGGTGNYNEQFF TGCGCCAGCGGCGGGACAGGGAATTACAATGAGCAGTTCTTC . TRBD1 TRBJ2-1 TRBV5-1
CASGHTGSNQPQHF TGTGCCAGCGGGCATACAGGGAGCAATCAGCCCCAGCATTTT . . TRBJ1-5 TRBV6-5
CASSEREADEQFF TGTGCCAGCAGTGAGCGGGAGGCCGATGAGCAGTTCTTC . TRBD2 TRBJ2-1 TRBV6-4
CASSEVRGWNQPQHF TGTGCCAGCAGTGAGGTACGGGGATGGAATCAGCCCCAGCATTTT once . TRBJ1-5 TRBV6-1
CAWDPDSGYNEQFF TGTGCCTGGGACCCGGACTCAGGATACAATGAGCAGTTCTTC . . TRBJ2-1 TRBV30
CATSPRRNTEAFF TGTGCCACCAGCCCGCGGCGGAACACTGAAGCTTTCTTT . . TRBJ1-1 TRBV15
CASSHDRAGNQPQHF TGTGCCAGCAGTCATGACAGGGCGGGCAATCAGCCCCAGCATTTT once TRBD1 TRBJ1-5 TRBV28
CASSMDRSSYNEQFF TGTGCCAGTAGTATGGACAGGAGCTCCTACAATGAGCAGTTCTTC once TRBD1 TRBJ2-1 TRBV19
CASSLESSGRIYEQYF TGTGCCAGCAGCTTAGAGTCTAGCGGGAGGATCTACGAGCAGTACTTC . TRBD2 TRBJ2-7 TRBV11-2
CASSFRGRNSPLHF TGTGCCAGCAGTTTCCGGGGGAGAAATTCACCCCTCCACTTT . . TRBJ1-6 TRBV27
CASSPGTSGRETYNEQFF TGTGCCAGCAGCCCCGGGACTAGCGGGAGGGAAACCTACAATGAGCAGTTCTTC . TRBD2 TRBJ2-1 TRBV7-2
CASSWALGQPQHF TGTGCCAGCAGTTGGGCCTTGGGTCAGCCCCAGCATTTT . . TRBJ1-5 TRBV28